This paragraph reports one T cell receptor (beta chain). Antigen specificity is unknown. Germline CDR1 reads MNHNS; CDR2 reads SASEGT. V was trimmed by 0 bases and J by 4 bases, leaving 4 bases between them. The CDR3 covers 13 residues. The sample belongs to a study of cytomegalovirus exposure and HLA in healthy donors. Study outcomes and limitations: The analysis excluded some indistinguishable V segments, including TRBV6-2 and TRBV6-3. In terms of immune exposure information, only CMV serostatus was available.

PCR used 60 Vbeta primers and 13 Jbeta primers. Sequencing used immunoSEQ multiplex PCR; TCRdb keeps in-frame clones, though not all of them. The table shows 100,000 to 120,000 clones, with 75% to 90% occurring only once. The TCR sequence derives from a man aged 25 to 40 in good health and CMV-seropositive. The chain is built from TRBV6-1 and TRBJ1-5; no clear D. The sequenced sample consisted of PBMCs. The CDR3 nucleotides are TGTGCCAGCAGTGAAGCGCGGAATCAGCCCCAGCATTTT. Residues: CASSEARNQPQHF.